A selection of T cell receptor beta chains follows, all from one sample in a study of glioma-infiltrating T cells after dendritic cell vaccination. The data were produced by immunoSEQ multiplex PCR, yet TCRdb's version contains in-frame clones alone and is incomplete. The sample carries more than 70,000 clones, 87% recorded once. The starting material was blood, obtained after dendritic cell vaccination. The receptors originated from a human donor with glioblastoma. Each CDR3 is given with its conserved first and last residue. A D gene is named only where the DNA matches it firmly. The size field is filled for only some rows; it gives once, few, many or a size class.

V,J,size,D,CDR3,DNA
TRBV25-1,TRBJ2-7,.,TRBD1,CASSRQGYSYEQYF,TGTGCCAGCAGCCGACAGGGATACTCCTACGAGCAGTACTTC
TRBV5-1,TRBJ1-2,.,.,CASSLVQGTGGYTF,TGCGCCAGCAGCTTGGTCCAGGGCACAGGTGGCTACACCTTC
TRBV7-9,TRBJ2-5,.,.,CASSLALRAGETQYF,TGTGCCAGCAGCTTAGCCCTCCGGGCAGGGGAGACCCAGTACTTC
TRBV5-4,TRBJ1-6,.,TRBD1,CASSLDFSSDNRGSPLHF,TGTGCCAGCAGCTTGGATTTTTCTTCGGACAACAGGGGATCACCCCTCCACTTT
TRBV7-2,TRBJ1-2,.,.,CASSLGLGRYGYTF,TGTGCCAGCAGCCTCGGATTGGGGCGGTATGGCTACACCTTC
TRBV5-1,TRBJ1-1,.,TRBD1,CASSSRTGNTEAFF,TGCGCCAGCAGCTCGCGGACAGGGAACACTGAAGCTTTCTTT
TRBV10-1,TRBJ2-4,.,TRBD1,CASSGGQGDKNIQYF,TGCGCCAGCAGTGGCGGACAGGGCGACAAAAACATTCAGTACTTC
TRBV27,TRBJ2-2,.,TRBD1,CASSLGTVNTGELFF,TGTGCCAGCAGCCTCGGGACAGTCAACACCGGGGAGCTGTTTTTT
TRBV6-1,TRBJ1-2,.,TRBD1,CASRTQGAADYGYTF,TGTGCCAGCAGGACACAGGGGGCTGCTGACTATGGCTACACCTTC
TRBV1,TRBJ1-5,.,.,CTSSQDRDRGDYSNQPQHF,TGCACCAGCAGCCAAGATCGGGACAGGGGCGATTATAGCAATCAGCCCCAGCATTTT
TRBV27,TRBJ2-3,.,.,CASSFSPPGREMTDTQYF,TGTGCCAGCAGTTTCTCCCCCCCCGGGCGGGAAATGACAGATACGCAGTATTTT
TRBV30,TRBJ1-2,.,TRBD1,CAWSVGGRAANYGYTF,TGTGCCTGGAGTGTAGGGGGCAGGGCAGCTAACTATGGCTACACCTTC
TRBV30,TRBJ1-5,.,.,CAWSVMTGDQPQHF,TGTGCCTGGAGTGTAATGACAGGCGATCAGCCCCAGCATTTT
TRBV18,TRBJ2-7,.,TRBD1,CASANSRGQGSYEQYF,TGTGCCAGCGCCAACTCTCGGGGACAGGGCTCCTACGAGCAGTACTTC
TRBV4-1,TRBJ2-1,.,TRBD2,CASSQEWTSGFSEQFF,TGCGCCAGCAGCCAAGAATGGACTAGCGGATTTAGTGAGCAGTTCTTC
TRBV7-9,TRBJ2-6,.,.,CASREGSLLTF,TGTGCCAGCAGGGAGGGATCCCTCCTGACTTTC
TRBV14,TRBJ1-2,.,.,CASSQSGEHGYTF,TGTGCCAGCAGCCAATCGGGGGAACATGGCTACACCTTC
TRBV5-1,TRBJ2-5,once,TRBD2,CASSLETSGEKTQYF,TGCGCCAGCAGCTTGGAGACTAGCGGGGAGAAGACCCAGTACTTC
TRBV4-2,TRBJ1-3,few,TRBD1,CASRLQGSELGNTIYF,TGTGCCAGCAGACTACAGGGGTCTGAACTTGGAAACACCATATATTTT
TRBV2,TRBJ1-6,once,.,CASSSTEHNSPLHF,TGTGCCAGCAGTTCGACAGAACATAATTCACCCCTCCACTTT
TRBV4-2,TRBJ2-5,.,TRBD2,CASSQLAGARETQYF,TGTGCCAGCAGCCAACTAGCGGGGGCCCGGGAGACCCAGTACTTC
TRBV7-2,TRBJ2-7,.,.,CASSLGTYEQYF,TGTGCCAGCAGCTTAGGTACCTACGAGCAGTACTTC
TRBV29-1,TRBJ2-5,.,TRBD1,CSLQQGDGETQYF,TGCAGCTTGCAACAGGGGGACGGCGAGACCCAGTACTTC
TRBV11-2,TRBJ2-5,.,.,CASSLNLALAETQYF,TGTGCCAGCAGCTTAAACCTAGCGTTAGCGGAGACCCAGTACTTC
TRBV5-8,TRBJ1-1,.,.,CASSFTANTEAFF,TGTGCCAGCAGCTTCACAGCGAACACTGAAGCTTTCTTT